Listed below are T cell receptor beta chains from one sample, sequenced in a study of blood T cell repertoires in COVID-19. This table comes from immunoSEQ multiplex PCR, and its TCRdb copy is limited to in-frame clones, with some not included. The table records tens of thousands of clones, more than 75% of them present only once. The sample consisted of peripheral blood. The receptors shown here come from a man between 45 and 60 years old with active or convalescent COVID-19. The CDR3 runs from the conserved cysteine through the conserved F or W. A D gene is named only where the DNA matches it firmly. The size entry is marked missing in some rows and otherwise reads once, few, many or a size class.

d_gene,v_gene,j_gene,abundance,CDR3nt,CDR3aa
NA,TRBV12-3/TRBV12-4,TRBJ2-1,NA,TGTGCCAGCAGTCCGGGGGAGGGGGGAGAGCAGTTCTTC,CASSPGEGGEQFF
TRBD2,TRBV3-1/TRBV3-2,TRBJ2-5,NA,TGTGCCAGCAGCCAAATGTCTAGCGGGGGGCGAGAGACCCAGTACTTC,CASSQMSSGGRETQYF
TRBD1,TRBV6-5,TRBJ2-5,NA,TGTGCCAGCAGTTACGGGACAGGGACGGAGACCCAGTACTTC,CASSYGTGTETQYF
NA,TRBV25-1,TRBJ2-3,NA,TGTGCCAGCAGTGATCCAGGGGGAGGAAATACGCAGTATTTT,CASSDPGGGNTQYF
NA,TRBV5-4,TRBJ1-4,NA,TGTGCCAGCAGCAACCGGGGGAATAGTGAAAAACTGTTTTTT,CASSNRGNSEKLFF
NA,TRBV12-3/TRBV12-4,TRBJ2-2,NA,TGTGCCAGCAGTTCGAGGGAGACCGGGGAGCTGTTTTTT,CASSSRETGELFF
NA,TRBV6-5,TRBJ1-5,NA,TGTGCCAGCAGCCGAGGGGGTTACTCAGCCCAGCATTTT,CASSRGGYSAQHF
NA,TRBV4-3,TRBJ1-2,NA,TGCGCCAGCAGCTCCGGGACATTCTATGGCTACACCTTC,CASSSGTFYGYTF
NA,TRBV19,TRBJ1-3,NA,TGTGCCAGTAAGGCGCAAGAGGACTCTGGAAACACCATATATTTT,CASKAQEDSGNTIYF
TRBD1,TRBV18,TRBJ2-1,NA,TGTGCCAGCTCACCAGGACAGGGTTCTCCTATGACTGAGCAGTTCTTC,CASSPGQGSPMTEQFF
NA,TRBV3-1/TRBV3-2,TRBJ2-3,NA,TGTGCCAGCGGGACCGGGAGTACGCAGTATTTT,CASGTGSTQYF
TRBD1,TRBV9,TRBJ1-4,NA,TGTGCCAGCAGCGCGACAGGGGGGAATGAAAAACTGTTTTTT,CASSATGGNEKLFF
TRBD1,TRBV4-1,TRBJ1-5,few,TGCGCCAGCAGCCGTACGACCGGGACAGGGGAAGTGAACAATCAGCCCCAGCATTTT,CASSRTTGTGEVNNQPQHF
NA,TRBV21-1,TRBJ1-5,NA,TGTGCCAGCAGCAACACAGGGCTAAATCAGCCCCAGCATTTT,CASSNTGLNQPQHF
NA,TRBV5-1,TRBJ1-1,few,TGCGCCAGCAGCTCGGGCGACAGAGCAAACACTGAAGCTTTCTTT,CASSSGDRANTEAFF
TRBD1,TRBV10-3,TRBJ1-1,NA,TGTGCCATCAGTTCAGGGGGCACTGAAGCTTTCTTT,CAISSGGTEAFF
NA,TRBV28,TRBJ1-6,NA,TGTGCCAGCAGTTTTGGGAGAGGCGGCTCCTATAATTCACCCCTCCACTTT,CASSFGRGGSYNSPLHF
NA,TRBV6-5,TRBJ2-6,NA,TGTGCCAGCACGTCTGGGGCCAACGTCCTGACTTTC,CASTSGANVLTF
NA,TRBV11-2,TRBJ2-5,NA,TGTGCCAGTAGCCTCGTCGGCCAAGAGACCCAGTACTTC,CASSLVGQETQYF
TRBD1,TRBV5-1,TRBJ2-5,few,TGCGCCAGCAGCCGTGAGCCTGGGACAGGGGAGACCCAGTACTTC,CASSREPGTGETQYF
TRBD1,TRBV3-1/TRBV3-2,TRBJ1-4,few,TGTGCCAGCAGCTGGGGACAGCCTTCTAATGAAAAACTGTTTTTT,CASSWGQPSNEKLFF
NA,TRBV7-2,TRBJ1-5,NA,TGTGCCAGCAGCTTAGACGGTACTCAGCCCCAGCATTTT,CASSLDGTQPQHF
NA,TRBV6-5,TRBJ1-6,NA,TGTGCCTCGACAGGCCGTAATTCACCCCTCCACTTT,CASTGRNSPLHF
NA,TRBV9,TRBJ1-3,NA,TGTGCCAGCAGTCCCTGGGGGGAGTCTGGAAACACCATATATTTT,CASSPWGESGNTIYF
TRBD2,TRBV29-1,TRBJ2-1,NA,TGCAGCGTTGAAGGGGGCACGTGGGGCGCGGGGGATGAGCAGTTCTTC,CSVEGGTWGAGDEQFF
TRBD2,TRBV6-1,TRBJ2-5,NA,TGTGCCAGCAGTGGGACTAGCGGGGGGCACCAAGAGACCCAGTACTTC,CASSGTSGGHQETQYF
TRBD1,TRBV19,TRBJ2-3,NA,TGTGCCAGTAGTCGACAGGGGCCCCGCACAGATACGCAGTATTTT,CASSRQGPRTDTQYF
TRBD1,TRBV6-5,TRBJ2-7,NA,TGTGCCAGCAGTTACGGGACAGGCCCCTACGAGCAGTACTTC,CASSYGTGPYEQYF
TRBD1,TRBV5-5,TRBJ1-1,NA,TGTGCCAGCAGCTTGGAAGGGGGACAGAAGCGCACTGAAGCTTTCTTT,CASSLEGGQKRTEAFF
NA,TRBV6-5,TRBJ1-2,NA,TGTGCCAGCTGGGGACTAGTGAACTATGGCTACACCTTC,CASWGLVNYGYTF
TRBD1,TRBV7-9,TRBJ1-1,NA,TGTGCCAGCAGAACAGGGGGCGACGCTGAAGCTTTCTTT,CASRTGGDAEAFF
NA,TRBV19,TRBJ2-2,NA,TGTGCCAGTAGATCGGGATTCGGGGAGCTGTTTTTT,CASRSGFGELFF
TRBD1,TRBV24-1,TRBJ2-7,NA,TGTGCCACCAGTGATCCACAGGGGGGCGAGCAGTACTTC,CATSDPQGGEQYF
NA,TRBV7-2,TRBJ1-3,once,TGTGCCAGCAGCCCCCATTCTGGAAACACCATATATTTT,CASSPHSGNTIYF
NA,TRBV19,TRBJ2-7,few,TGTGCCAGTAGTATAGAAACAGGTCTATCCTACGAGCAGTACTTC,CASSIETGLSYEQYF
NA,TRBV11-2,TRBJ1-2,NA,TGTGCCAGCAGCTTAGAGGGCTCGACTAACTATGGCTACACCTTC,CASSLEGSTNYGYTF
NA,TRBV14,TRBJ2-5,NA,TGTGCCAGCAGCCAAGGGAGCCAAGAGACCCAGTACTTC,CASSQGSQETQYF
TRBD1,TRBV6-5,TRBJ2-3,NA,TGTGCCAGCAGTCCCGGACAGGGGTTAGATACGCAGTATTTT,CASSPGQGLDTQYF
TRBD2,TRBV9,TRBJ2-5,once,TGTGCCAGCAGCGTAGGATCGGGGGGGCCTGCGACCCAGTACTTC,CASSVGSGGPATQYF
TRBD1,TRBV4-1,TRBJ2-1,NA,TGCGCCAGCAGCCATACAGGGGGTACCCGTTACAATGAGCAGTTCTTC,CASSHTGGTRYNEQFF
TRBD1,TRBV28,TRBJ2-1,NA,TGTGCCAGCAGTACGAGACAGGGGGCGATTGAGCAGTTCTTC,CASSTRQGAIEQFF
NA,TRBV3-1/TRBV3-2,TRBJ2-2,few,TGTGCCAGCAGCCAATACGGGGACACCGGGGAGCTGTTTTTT,CASSQYGDTGELFF
TRBD2,TRBV5-1,TRBJ2-2,NA,TGCGCCAGCAGCTTGTATAAGGCGGGGGGACGAACCGGGGAGCTGTTTTTT,CASSLYKAGGRTGELFF
TRBD1,TRBV5-4,TRBJ2-6,NA,TGTGCCAGCAGCTTGGGACAGGGTGCCGGGGCCAACGTCCTGACTTTC,CASSLGQGAGANVLTF
TRBD2,TRBV10-1,TRBJ2-3,few,TGCGCCAGCAGTGAGAACGGGGAGGGAGATACGCAGTATTTT,CASSENGEGDTQYF
TRBD2,TRBV25-1,TRBJ2-1,NA,TGTGCCAGCAGTGACTCGGGGGGAACGAACAATGAGCAGTTCTTC,CASSDSGGTNNEQFF
TRBD1,TRBV5-5,TRBJ2-7,once,TGTGCCAGCAGCTTCGGGACAGGGGTCGAGCAGTACTTC,CASSFGTGVEQYF
NA,TRBV4-1,TRBJ1-4,NA,TGCGCCAGCAGCCAAGGACAGCTTAATGAAAAACTGTTTTTT,CASSQGQLNEKLFF
TRBD1,TRBV5-1,TRBJ2-2,NA,TGCGCCAGCAGCAAGGGACAGGTTCCCGGGGAGCTGTTTTTT,CASSKGQVPGELFF
TRBD1,TRBV5-4,TRBJ1-6,once,TGTGCCAGCAGCTCGCGGACAGGGGCTAATAATTCACCCCTCCACTTT,CASSSRTGANNSPLHF
TRBD1,TRBV28,TRBJ2-5,few,TGTGCCAGCATCTCGGGGACAGGGGAGGGGACCCAGTACTTC,CASISGTGEGTQYF
TRBD1,TRBV28,TRBJ1-1,NA,TGTGCCAGCAGTTTAGGGGACAGATACACTGAAGCTTTCTTT,CASSLGDRYTEAFF
NA,TRBV27,TRBJ2-3,NA,TGTGCCAGCAGTTTAGATTCCGGGTTAGCAGATACGCAGTATTTT,CASSLDSGLADTQYF
TRBD2,TRBV24-1,TRBJ2-7,NA,TGTGCCACCAGTGATTTAGGACTAGCGGTCGACTCCTACGAGCAGTACTTC,CATSDLGLAVDSYEQYF